Below, 8 T cell receptor beta chains from the same sample are listed, as sequenced in a study of technical replicates of blood from a handful of donors. Sequencing was performed with immunoSEQ multiplex PCR; in TCRdb, only in-frame clones are kept and a portion is missing. The sample carries over 75,000 clones, around 97% recorded once. The sample was T cells isolated from PBMCs. The receptors shown here come from a human donor in good health.

The rearrangement links TRBV6-5 to TRBJ2-7; D is possibly TRBD2 (5 bases). This CDR3 spans 15 amino acids. Germline CDR1 and CDR2: MNHEY and SVGAGI. The V gene lost 2 bases and the J gene lost 3 bases, with 14 bases spanning the gap. In nucleotides, the CDR3 is TGTGCCAGCAGTTACGAGAGGGAGCTTGACTACGAGCAGTACTTC. Amino acid sequence: CASSYERELDYEQYF.

The chain is built from TRBV19 and TRBJ2-1, with 9 bases lining up with TRBD2. Germline CDR1 and CDR2: LNHDA and SQIVND (reference sequence). V shed 4 bases and J 0 bases; nucleotides not matched to a gene: 1. The CDR3 covers 15 residues. CDR3 loop: CASSNSGSSYNEQFF. The CDR3, as DNA: TGTGCCAGTAGTAATAGCGGGAGCTCCTACAATGAGCAGTTCTTC.

This clone is a singleton in its sample. The chain employs TRBV29-1 and TRBJ1-1; 11 bases are shared with TRBD1. The V gene's germline CDR1 is SQVTM and CDR2 ANQGSEA. This CDR3 spans 13 amino acids. V trimming: 5 bases; J trimming: 5 bases; junction bases outside the gene matches: 4. CDR3: CSVQGQGVTEAFF. The CDR3 DNA sequence: TGCAGCGTTCAGGGACAGGGGGTTACTGAAGCTTTCTTT. Full variable domain (remainder filled in from reference TRBV29-1 and TRBJ1-1): SAVISQKPSRDICQRGTSLTIQCQVDSQVTMMFWYRQQPGQSLTLIATANQGSEATYESGFVIDKFPISRPNLTFSTLTVSNMSPEDSSIYLCSVQGQGVTEAFFGQGTRLTVV.

This chain joins TRBV2 and TRBJ2-7; D is perhaps TRBD2 (6 bases). Germline CDR1 SNHLY, CDR2 FYNNEI. This CDR3 comprises 14 residues. V shed 4 bases and J shed 5 bases, with 15 bases lying between them. CDR3 sequence reads: CASSVSGVGNEQYF. For the CDR3, the DNA is TGTGCCAGCAGTGTTTCGGGAGTAGGCAACGAGCAGTACTTC.

The chain joins TRBV11-1 to TRBJ1-1; unclear D gene. Germline CDR1 and CDR2: SGHAT and FQDESV (reference sequence). Trimming removed 3 bases from V and 10 bases from J, with 12 bases in between. There are 12 residues in the CDR3. The CDR3 spells CASSFSDSGAFF. DNA of the CDR3: TGTGCCAGCAGCTTTTCTGATTCAGGAGCTTTCTTT.

V and J are TRBV29-1 and TRBJ2-7; no firm D call. Looked up from germline, CDR1 is SQVTM and CDR2 is ANQGSEA. V was pared by 2 bases and J by 3 bases, with 8 bases between. The CDR3 has 12 residues. CDR3 protein: CSVESSYYEQYF. DNA of the CDR3: TGCAGCGTTGAATCGTCCTACTACGAGCAGTACTTC.

CDR3 nucleotides: TGTGCCAGCAGCCCCATTGGACTAGCGGGAGGGTCCAATGAGCAGTTCTTC. As protein: CASSPIGLAGGSNEQFF. The V call is TRBV11-2, the J call TRBJ2-1; 15 nucleotides match TRBD2. CDR1 is SGHAT, CDR2 FQNNGV, per germline. This CDR3 contains 17 residues. J was trimmed by 6 bases and V by 5 bases; bases with no gene match: 8.

V usage is TRBV6-1 and J usage is TRBJ2-5, with a tentative D call TRBD2 (7 bases). Deletions cut 3 bases from V and 5 bases from J, with 13 bases between. Germline CDR1 MNHNS, CDR2 SASEGT. This CDR3 is built from 14 residues. For the CDR3, the DNA is TGTGCCAGCAGTGACGCGGGGGCGCGGGAGACCCAGTACTTC. Protein sequence: CASSDAGARETQYF.